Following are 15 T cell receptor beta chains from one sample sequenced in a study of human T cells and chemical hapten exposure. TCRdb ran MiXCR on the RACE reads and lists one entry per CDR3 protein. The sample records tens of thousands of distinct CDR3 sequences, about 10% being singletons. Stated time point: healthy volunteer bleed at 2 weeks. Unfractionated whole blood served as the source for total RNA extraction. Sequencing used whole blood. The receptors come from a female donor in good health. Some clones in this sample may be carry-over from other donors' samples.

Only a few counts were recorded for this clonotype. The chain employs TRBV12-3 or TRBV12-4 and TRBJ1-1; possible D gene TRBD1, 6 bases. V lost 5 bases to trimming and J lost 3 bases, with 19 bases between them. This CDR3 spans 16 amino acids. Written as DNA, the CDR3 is TGTGCCAGCAGTGGGGGGCCCGGGAAAGCGGACACTGAAGCTTTCTTT. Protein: CASSGGPGKADTEAFF.

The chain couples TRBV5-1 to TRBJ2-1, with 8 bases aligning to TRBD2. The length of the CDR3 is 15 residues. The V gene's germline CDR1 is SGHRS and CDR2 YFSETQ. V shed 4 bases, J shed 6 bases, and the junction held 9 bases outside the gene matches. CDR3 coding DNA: TGCGCCAGCAGCGAAGGCACTAGCGGAACCAATGAGCAGTTCTTC. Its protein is CASSEGTSGTNEQFF.

CDR3 DNA sequence: TGTGCCTGGAGTGGAGCGGGAGAGGGCTACGAGCAGTACTTC. This gives the protein CAWSGAGEGYEQYF. The chain joins TRBV30 to TRBJ2-7; 8 bases are a match to TRBD2. CDR1 and CDR2 from the germline V gene are GTSNPN and SVGIG (reference sequence). The CDR3 loop spans 14 amino acids. With 1 base clipped from V and 3 bases from J, the junction kept 5 bases outside the gene matches.

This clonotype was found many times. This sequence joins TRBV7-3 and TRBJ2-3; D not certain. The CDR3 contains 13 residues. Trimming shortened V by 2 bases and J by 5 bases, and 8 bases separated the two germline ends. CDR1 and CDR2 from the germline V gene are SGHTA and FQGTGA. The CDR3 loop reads CASSLSFRDTQYF. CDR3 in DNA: TGTGCCAGCAGCTTATCATTCAGAGATACGCAGTATTTT.

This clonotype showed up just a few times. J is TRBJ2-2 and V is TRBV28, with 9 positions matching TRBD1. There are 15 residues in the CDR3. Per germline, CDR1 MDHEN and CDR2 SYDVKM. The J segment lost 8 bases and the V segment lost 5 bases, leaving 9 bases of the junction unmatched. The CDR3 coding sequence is TGTGCCAGCAGTACCCCCGGGACAGGGAGGGGGGAGCTGTTTTTT. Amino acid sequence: CASSTPGTGRGELFF.

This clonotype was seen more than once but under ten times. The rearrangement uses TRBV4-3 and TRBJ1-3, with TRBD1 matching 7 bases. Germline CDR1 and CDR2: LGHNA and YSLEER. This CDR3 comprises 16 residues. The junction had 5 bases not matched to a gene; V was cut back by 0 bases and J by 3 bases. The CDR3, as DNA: TGCGCCAGCAGCCAAGAGGTCAGGGGGGGTGGAAACACCATATATTTT. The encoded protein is CASSQEVRGGGNTIYF.

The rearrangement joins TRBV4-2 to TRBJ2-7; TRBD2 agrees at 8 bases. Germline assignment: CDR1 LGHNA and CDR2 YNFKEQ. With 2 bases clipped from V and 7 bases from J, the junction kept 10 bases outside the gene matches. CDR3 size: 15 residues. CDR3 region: CASSQTGTSAREQYF. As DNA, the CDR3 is TGTGCCAGCAGCCAAACCGGGACTAGTGCGCGGGAGCAGTACTTC.

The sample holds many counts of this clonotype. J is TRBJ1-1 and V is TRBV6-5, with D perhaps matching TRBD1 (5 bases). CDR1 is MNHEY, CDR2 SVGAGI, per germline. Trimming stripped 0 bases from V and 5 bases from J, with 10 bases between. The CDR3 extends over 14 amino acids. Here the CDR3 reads CASSYSTGRTEAFF. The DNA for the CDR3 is TGTGCCAGCAGTTACTCGACGGGGCGGACTGAAGCTTTCTTT.

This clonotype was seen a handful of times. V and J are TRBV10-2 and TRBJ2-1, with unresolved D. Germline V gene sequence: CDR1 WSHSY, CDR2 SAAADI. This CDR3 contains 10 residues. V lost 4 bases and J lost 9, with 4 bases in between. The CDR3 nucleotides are TGCGCCAGCAGTGCAATTGAGCAGTTCTTC. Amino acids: CASSAIEQFF.

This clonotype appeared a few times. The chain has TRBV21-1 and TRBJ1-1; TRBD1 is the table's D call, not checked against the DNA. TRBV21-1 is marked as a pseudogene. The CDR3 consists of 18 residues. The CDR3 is CASSKGTRLGTENTEAFF. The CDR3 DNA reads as TGTGCCAGCAGCAAAGGAACTCGATTAGGGACGGAGAACACTGAAGCTTTCTTT.

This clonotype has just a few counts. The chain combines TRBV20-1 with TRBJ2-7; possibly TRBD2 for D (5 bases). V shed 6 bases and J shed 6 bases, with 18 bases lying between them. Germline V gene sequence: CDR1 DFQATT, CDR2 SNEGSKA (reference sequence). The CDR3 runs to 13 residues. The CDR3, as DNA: TGCAGTGCCGGTCGGGAAACATGGGGCGAGCAGTACTTC. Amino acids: CSAGRETWGEQYF.

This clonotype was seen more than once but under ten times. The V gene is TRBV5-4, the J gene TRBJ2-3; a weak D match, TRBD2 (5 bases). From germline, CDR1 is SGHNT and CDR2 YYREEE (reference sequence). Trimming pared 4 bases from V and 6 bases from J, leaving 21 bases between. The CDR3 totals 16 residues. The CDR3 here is CASSAIPGRGRDTQYF. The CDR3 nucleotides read TGTGCCAGCAGCGCCATCCCCGGACGGGGAAGGGATACGCAGTATTTT. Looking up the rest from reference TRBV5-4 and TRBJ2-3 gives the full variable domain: ETGVTQSPTHLIKTRGQQVTLRCSSQSGHNTVSWYQQALGQGPQFIFQYYREEENGRGNFPPRFSGLQFPNYSSELNVNALELDDSALYLCASSAIPGRGRDTQYFGPGTRLTVL.

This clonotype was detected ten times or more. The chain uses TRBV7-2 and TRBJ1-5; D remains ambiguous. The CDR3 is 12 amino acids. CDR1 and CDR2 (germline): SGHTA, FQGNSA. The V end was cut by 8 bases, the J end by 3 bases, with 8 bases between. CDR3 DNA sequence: TGTGCCAGCGGACCACTCAATCAGCCCCAGCATTTT. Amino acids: CASGPLNQPQHF.

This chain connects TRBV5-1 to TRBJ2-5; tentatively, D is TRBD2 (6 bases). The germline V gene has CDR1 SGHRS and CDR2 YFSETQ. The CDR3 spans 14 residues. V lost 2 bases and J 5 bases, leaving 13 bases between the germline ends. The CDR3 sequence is CASSFGRALETQYF. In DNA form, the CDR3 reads TGCGCCAGCAGCTTCGGGAGAGCTCTTGAGACCCAGTACTTC.

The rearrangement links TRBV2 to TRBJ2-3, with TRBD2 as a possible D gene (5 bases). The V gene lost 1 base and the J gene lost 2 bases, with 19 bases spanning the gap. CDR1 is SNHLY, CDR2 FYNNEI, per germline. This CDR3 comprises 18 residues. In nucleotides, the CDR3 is TGTGCCAGCAGTGAAGGGAAAGCGGCTCGACCTTCCACAGATACGCAGTATTTT. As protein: CASSEGKAARPSTDTQYF.